This T cell receptor (beta chain) was recovered during a study of cytomegalovirus exposure and HLA in healthy donors. Study summary: The same platform was used for the 100 to 150 validation repertoires and the approximately 670 first-cohort repertoires, a later analysis reported.

The length of the CDR3 is 15 residues. CDR1 is SEHNR and CDR2 is FQNEAQ in the germline V gene (reference sequence). Only in-frame clones appear in the TCRdb table, and some are missing; sequencing was by immunoSEQ multiplex PCR. The table shows 90,000 to 150,000 clones, with about 83% occurring only once. Regarding the study as a whole: Rare TCR sequences predominated, though certain public TCRs were found in many donors. The authors listed roughly 150 TCR beta chains as cytomegalovirus-associated. Subsequent analysis of the roughly 120 validation repertoires found a tendency for first-cohort TCR clusters to co-occur.

Comment on this clone: Its specificity is unknown. Sequence at one end of the junction differs from germline and may be a read error.

The sequencing sample was made of PBMCs. This clonotype was sampled from a woman aged 30 to 39 in good health and CMV-seronegative. V gene TRBV7-9 combines with J gene TRBJ2-7; 8 nucleotides match TRBD1. CDR3 protein: CASSLVGGQGYEQYF. CDR3 coding DNA: TGTGCCAGCAGTTTAGTCGGCGGACAGGGTTACGAGCAGTACTTC.